This note documents a single TCR beta chain sequence. This sample was taken from a study of cytomegalovirus exposure and HLA in healthy donors. From germline, CDR1 is SGHVS and CDR2 FNYEAQ. The V segment lost 3 bases and the J segment 4 bases; nucleotides outside the gene matches: 8. The CDR3 length is 16 residues. PCR primers comprised 60 Vbeta and 13 Jbeta primers. Repertoires were generated with immunoSEQ multiplex PCR, while TCRdb's copy carries only in-frame clones and drops some. The table records some 120,000 clones, approximately 80% of them present only once. The chain combines TRBV7-6 with TRBJ1-1; 10 bases map to TRBD1. Sequenced: PBMCs. This TCR was sampled from a middle-aged man in good health and CMV-seronegative. The CDR3 is CASSLDRGVRSTEAFF. The CDR3 nucleotides are TGTGCCAGCAGCTTGGACAGGGGGGTGAGGAGCACTGAAGCTTTCTTT. The whole variable domain, filled in from reference TRBV7-6 and TRBJ1-1, reads GAGVSQSPRYKVTKRGQDVALRCDPISGHVSLYWYRQALGQGPEFLTYFNYEAQQDKSGLPNDRFSAERPEGSISTLTIQRTEQRDSAMYRCASSLDRGVRSTEAFFGQGTRLTVV.